This T cell receptor (beta chain) was found in a study of blood T cell repertoires in COVID-19. Overall study: Donors in the United States, Italy and Spain gave samples during acute or convalescent COVID-19. T cells, B-cell-depleted T cells, or PBMCs supplied cDNA or gDNA.

The authors' processing: Estimates of nucleated cell counts were drawn from the amplification of reference gene primers. Sequencing used immunoSEQ multiplex PCR; TCRdb keeps in-frame clones, though not all of them. D and trimming come from the DNA, and the V and J calls and clone size come from that table. The sample shows some 11,000 clones, almost 85% of them seen only once. Trimming removed 8 bases from V and 12 bases from J, with 11 bases in between. The CDR3 sequence is 10 residues long. In germline, CDR1 is WNHNN, CDR2 SYGVQD (reference sequence). The material sequenced was peripheral blood. The origin of this receptor is a man aged 80 or over with acute or convalescent COVID-19. The chain employs TRBV10-1 and TRBJ2-1; D not resolved. The CDR3 loop reads CASGMQVQFF. CDR3 in DNA: TGCGCCAGCGGAATGCAGGTGCAGTTCTTC.